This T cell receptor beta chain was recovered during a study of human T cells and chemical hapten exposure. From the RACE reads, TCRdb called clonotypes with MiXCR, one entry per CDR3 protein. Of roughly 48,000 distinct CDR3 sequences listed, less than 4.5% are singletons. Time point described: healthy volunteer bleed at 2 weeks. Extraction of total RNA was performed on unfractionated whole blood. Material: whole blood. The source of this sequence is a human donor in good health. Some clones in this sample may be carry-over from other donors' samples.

Here the CDR3 DNA reads TGTGCCAGCAGCTTAAGTCCGGGAGGGGGCACAGATACGCAGTATTTT. It yields the protein CASSLSPGGGTDTQYF. This chain links TRBV7-3 with TRBJ2-3; 8 nucleotides line up with TRBD2. The V and J ends lost 1 base and 1 base, in that order; junction bases with no gene match: 4. CDR1 SGHTA and CDR2 FQGTGA come from the germline V gene. The CDR3 runs to 16 residues.